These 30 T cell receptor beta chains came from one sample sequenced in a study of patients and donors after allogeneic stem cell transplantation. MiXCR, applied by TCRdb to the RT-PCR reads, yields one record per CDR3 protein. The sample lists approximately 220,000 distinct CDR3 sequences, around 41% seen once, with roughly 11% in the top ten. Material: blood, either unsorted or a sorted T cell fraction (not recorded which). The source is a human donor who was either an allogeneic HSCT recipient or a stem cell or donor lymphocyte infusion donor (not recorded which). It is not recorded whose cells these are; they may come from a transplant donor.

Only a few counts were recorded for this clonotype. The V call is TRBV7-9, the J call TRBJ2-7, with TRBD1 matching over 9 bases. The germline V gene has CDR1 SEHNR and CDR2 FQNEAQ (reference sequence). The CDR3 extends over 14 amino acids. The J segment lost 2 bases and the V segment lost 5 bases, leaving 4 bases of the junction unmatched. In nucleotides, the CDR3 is TGTGCCAGCAGCCCTCGACAGGGGGCCTACGAGCAGTACTTC. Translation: CASSPRQGAYEQYF. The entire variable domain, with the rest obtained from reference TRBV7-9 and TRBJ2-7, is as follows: DTGVSQNPRHKITKRGQNVTFRCDPISEHNRLYWYRQTLGQGPEFLTYFQNEAQLEKSRLLSDRFSAERPKGSFSTLEIQRTEQGDSAMYLCASSPRQGAYEQYFGPGTRLTVT.

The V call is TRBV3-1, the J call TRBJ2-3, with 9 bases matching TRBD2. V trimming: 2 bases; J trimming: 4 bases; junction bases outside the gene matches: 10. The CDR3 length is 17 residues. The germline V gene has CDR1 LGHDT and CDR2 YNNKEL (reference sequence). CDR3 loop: CASSQFAAGGRPDTQYF. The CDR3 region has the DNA TGTGCCAGCAGCCAATTTGCGGCGGGGGGGCGACCAGATACGCAGTATTTT.

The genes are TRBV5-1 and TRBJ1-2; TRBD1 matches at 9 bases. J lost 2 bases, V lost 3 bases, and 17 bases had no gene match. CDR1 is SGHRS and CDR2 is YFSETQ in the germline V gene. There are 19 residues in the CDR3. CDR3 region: CASSWGKAGQGGENYGYTF. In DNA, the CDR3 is TGCGCCAGCAGCTGGGGGAAAGCGGGACAGGGAGGAGAAAACTATGGCTACACCTTC.

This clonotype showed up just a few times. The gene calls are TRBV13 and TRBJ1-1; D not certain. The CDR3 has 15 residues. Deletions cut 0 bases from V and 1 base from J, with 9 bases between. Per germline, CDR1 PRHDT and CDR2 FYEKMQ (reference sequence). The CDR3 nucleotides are TGTGCCAGCAGCTTAGGCGGGCTAGGGAACACTGAAGCTTTCTTT. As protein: CASSLGGLGNTEAFF.

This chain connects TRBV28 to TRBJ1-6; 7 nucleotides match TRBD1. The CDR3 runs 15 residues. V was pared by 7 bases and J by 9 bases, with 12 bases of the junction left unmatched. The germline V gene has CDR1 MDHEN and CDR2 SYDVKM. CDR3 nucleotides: TGTGCCAGCACCTACGGACAGGTAGGGGTTTCACCCCTCCACTTT. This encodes CASTYGQVGVSPLHF.

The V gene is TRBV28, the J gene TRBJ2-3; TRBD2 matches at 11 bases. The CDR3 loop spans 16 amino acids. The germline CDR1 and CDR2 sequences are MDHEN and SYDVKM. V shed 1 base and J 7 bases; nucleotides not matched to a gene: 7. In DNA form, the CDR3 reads TGTGCCAGCAGTTTATTTGGGACTAGCGGTTCACATACGCAGTATTTT. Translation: CASSLFGTSGSHTQYF.

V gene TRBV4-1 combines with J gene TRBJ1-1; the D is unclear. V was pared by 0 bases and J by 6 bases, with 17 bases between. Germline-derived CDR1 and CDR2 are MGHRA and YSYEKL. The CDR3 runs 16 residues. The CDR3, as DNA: TGCGCCAGCAGCCAAGACGGAACCTATCGGGCGGCTGAAGCTTTCTTT. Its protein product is CASSQDGTYRAAEAFF.

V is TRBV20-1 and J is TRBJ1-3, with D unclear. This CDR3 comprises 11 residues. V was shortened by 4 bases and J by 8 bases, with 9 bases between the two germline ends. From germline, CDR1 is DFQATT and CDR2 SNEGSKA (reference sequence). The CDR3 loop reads CSAMGSDTIYF. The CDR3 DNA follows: TGCAGTGCTATGGGCTCGGACACCATATATTTT.

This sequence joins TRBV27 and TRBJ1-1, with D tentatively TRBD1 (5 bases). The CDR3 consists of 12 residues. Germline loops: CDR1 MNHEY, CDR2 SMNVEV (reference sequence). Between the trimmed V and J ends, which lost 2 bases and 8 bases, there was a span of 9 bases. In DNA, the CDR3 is TGTGCCAGCAGTTTAAGAGGGGCGGAAGCTTTCTTT. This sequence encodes CASSLRGAEAFF.

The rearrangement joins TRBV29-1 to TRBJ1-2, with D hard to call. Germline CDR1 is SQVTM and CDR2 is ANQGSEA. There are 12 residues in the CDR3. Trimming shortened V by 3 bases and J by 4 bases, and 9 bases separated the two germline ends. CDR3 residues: CSVDGSFYGYTF. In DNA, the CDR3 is TGCAGCGTTGACGGCTCCTTCTATGGCTACACCTTC.

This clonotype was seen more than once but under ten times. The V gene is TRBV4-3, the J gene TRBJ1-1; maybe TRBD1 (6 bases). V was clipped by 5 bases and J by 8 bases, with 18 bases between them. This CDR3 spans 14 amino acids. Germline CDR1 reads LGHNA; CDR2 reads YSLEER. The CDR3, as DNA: TGCGCCAGCAGCTACCGTCCTGGAACAGGGGAAGCTTTCTTT. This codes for CASSYRPGTGEAFF.

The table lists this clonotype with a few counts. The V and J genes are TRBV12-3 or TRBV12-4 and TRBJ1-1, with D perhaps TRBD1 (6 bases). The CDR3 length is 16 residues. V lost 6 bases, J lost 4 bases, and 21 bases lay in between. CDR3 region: CASSPHPGGGVTEAFF. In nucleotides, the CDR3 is TGTGCCAGCAGCCCCCACCCGGGGGGGGGCGTCACTGAAGCTTTCTTT.

The CDR3 DNA reads TGTGCCAGCAGAAGGGAGACAGAGTACTACGAGCAGTACTTC. Translated, it gives CASRRETEYYEQYF. The chain combines TRBV6-2 or TRBV6-3 with TRBJ2-7; either TRBD1 or TRBD2 may fit D (5 bases each). CDR1 is MNHEY, CDR2 SVGEGT, per germline. With 6 bases removed from V and 3 bases from J, the gap between germline ends came to 15 bases. The CDR3 consists of 14 residues.

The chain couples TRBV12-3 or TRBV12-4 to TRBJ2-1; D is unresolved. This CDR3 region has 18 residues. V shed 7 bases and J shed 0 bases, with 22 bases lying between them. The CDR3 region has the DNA TGTGCCAGCACCGAATTCGCCACTGGACCGGACTCCTACAATGAGCAGTTCTTC. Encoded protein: CASTEFATGPDSYNEQFF.

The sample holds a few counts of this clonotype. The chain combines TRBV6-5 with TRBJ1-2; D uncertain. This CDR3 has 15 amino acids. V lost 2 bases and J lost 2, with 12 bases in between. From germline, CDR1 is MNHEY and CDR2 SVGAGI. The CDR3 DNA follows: TGTGCCAGCAGTTACCGGCCGAACGACAACTATGGCTACACCTTC. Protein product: CASSYRPNDNYGYTF.

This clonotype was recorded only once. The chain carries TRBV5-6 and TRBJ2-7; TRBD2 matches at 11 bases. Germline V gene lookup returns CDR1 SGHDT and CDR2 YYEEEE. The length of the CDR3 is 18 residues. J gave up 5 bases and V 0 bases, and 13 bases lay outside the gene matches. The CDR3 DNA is TGTGCCAGCAGCTTGGCCCCCCCTACTAGCGGGGGTACCCACGAGCAGTACTTC. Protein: CASSLAPPTSGGTHEQYF.

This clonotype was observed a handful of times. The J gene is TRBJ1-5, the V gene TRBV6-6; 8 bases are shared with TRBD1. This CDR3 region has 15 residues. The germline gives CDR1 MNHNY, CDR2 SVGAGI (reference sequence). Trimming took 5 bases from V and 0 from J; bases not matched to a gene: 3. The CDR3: CASSIDRGSNQPQHF. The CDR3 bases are TGTGCCAGCAGTATCGACAGGGGTAGCAATCAGCCCCAGCATTTT.

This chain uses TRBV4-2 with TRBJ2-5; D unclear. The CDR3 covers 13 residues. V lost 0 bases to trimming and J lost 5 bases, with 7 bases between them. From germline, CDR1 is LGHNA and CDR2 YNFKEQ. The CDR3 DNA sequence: TGTGCCAGCAGCCAAGAGGCTGAGGAGACCCAGTACTTC. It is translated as CASSQEAEETQYF.

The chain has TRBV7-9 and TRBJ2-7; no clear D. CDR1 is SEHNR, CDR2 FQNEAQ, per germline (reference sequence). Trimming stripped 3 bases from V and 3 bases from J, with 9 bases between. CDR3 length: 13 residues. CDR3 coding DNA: TGTGCCAGCAGCTTTTCCGCCGGCTACGAGCAGTACTTC. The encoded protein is CASSFSAGYEQYF.

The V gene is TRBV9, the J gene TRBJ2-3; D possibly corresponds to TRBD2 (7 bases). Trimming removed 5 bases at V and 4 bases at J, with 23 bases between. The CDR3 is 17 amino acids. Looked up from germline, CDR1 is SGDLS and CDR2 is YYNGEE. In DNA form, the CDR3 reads TGTGCCAGCAGTCCCCGGGGAGGGGGAGATAAGTCAGATACGCAGTATTTT. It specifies CASSPRGGGDKSDTQYF.

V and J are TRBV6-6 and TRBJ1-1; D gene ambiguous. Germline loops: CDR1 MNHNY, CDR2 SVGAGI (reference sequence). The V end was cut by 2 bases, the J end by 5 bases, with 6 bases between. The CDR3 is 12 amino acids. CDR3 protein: CASSYVRTEAFF. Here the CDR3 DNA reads TGTGCCAGCAGTTACGTGAGGACTGAAGCTTTCTTT.

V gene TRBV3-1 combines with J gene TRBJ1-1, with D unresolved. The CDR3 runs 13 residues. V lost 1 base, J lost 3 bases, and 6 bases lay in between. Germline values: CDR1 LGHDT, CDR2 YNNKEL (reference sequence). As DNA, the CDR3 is TGTGCCAGCAGCCAAGGGGTGCACACTGAAGCTTTCTTT. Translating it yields CASSQGVHTEAFF.

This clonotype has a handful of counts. CDR3 in DNA: TGTGCCAGCAGTTCCGGGACAGGGAGGAACTATGGCTACACCTTC. Its protein product is CASSSGTGRNYGYTF. The chain combines TRBV12-3 or TRBV12-4 with TRBJ1-2; TRBD1 matches 9 bases. The CDR3 runs 15 residues. Unmatched junction bases numbered 5, after V lost 4 bases and J lost 2 bases.

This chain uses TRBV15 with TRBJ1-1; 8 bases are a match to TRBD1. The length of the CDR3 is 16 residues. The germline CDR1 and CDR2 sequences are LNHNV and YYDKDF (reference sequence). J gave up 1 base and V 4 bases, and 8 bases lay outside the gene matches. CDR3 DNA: TGTGCCACCAGCATAACTCAGACAGGGGCGAACACTGAAGCTTTCTTT. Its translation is CATSITQTGANTEAFF.

CDR3 in DNA: TGTGCCAGCAGTTACTCGACTCCCCGGAGGCCGGAAGCTTTCTTT. Translation: CASSYSTPRRPEAFF. V and J are TRBV6-2 or TRBV6-3 and TRBJ1-1; no clear D gene. V lost 0 bases and J 8 bases, leaving 16 bases between the germline ends. The CDR3 has 15 residues. CDR1 is MNHEY and CDR2 is SVGEGT in the germline V gene.

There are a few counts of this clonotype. CDR3 region: CASSWTGRSYNSPLHF. CDR3 DNA: TGTGCCAGCAGTTGGACAGGGCGCTCCTATAATTCACCCCTCCACTTT. The chain has TRBV12-3 or TRBV12-4 and TRBJ1-6; TRBD1 aligns across 8 bases. CDR3 length: 16 amino acids. Trimming cost V 4 bases and J 0 bases; bases outside gene matches: 2.

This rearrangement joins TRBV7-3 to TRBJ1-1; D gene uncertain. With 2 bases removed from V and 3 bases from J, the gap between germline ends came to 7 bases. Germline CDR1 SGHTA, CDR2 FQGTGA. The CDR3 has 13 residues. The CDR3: CASSLDGDTEAFF. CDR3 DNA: TGTGCCAGCAGCTTAGATGGGGACACTGAAGCTTTCTTT. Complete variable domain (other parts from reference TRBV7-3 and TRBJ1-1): GAGVSQTPSNKVTEKGKYVELRCDPISGHTALYWYRQSLGQGPEFLIYFQGTGAADDSGLPNDRFFAVRPEGSVSTLKIQRTERGDSAVYLCASSLDGDTEAFFGQGTRLTVV.

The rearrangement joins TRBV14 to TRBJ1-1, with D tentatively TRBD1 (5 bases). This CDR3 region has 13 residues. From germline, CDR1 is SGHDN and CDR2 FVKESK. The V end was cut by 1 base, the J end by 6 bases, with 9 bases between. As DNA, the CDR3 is TGTGCCAGCAGCCAAGCAGGGTCCCCTGAAGCTTTCTTT. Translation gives CASSQAGSPEAFF.

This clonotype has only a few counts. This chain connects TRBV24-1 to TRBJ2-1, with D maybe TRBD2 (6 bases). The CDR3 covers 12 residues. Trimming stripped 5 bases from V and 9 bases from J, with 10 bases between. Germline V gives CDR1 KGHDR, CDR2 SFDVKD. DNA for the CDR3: TGTGCCACCAGTGCCCTGGGGGGTGAGCAGTTCTTC. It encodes CATSALGGEQFF.

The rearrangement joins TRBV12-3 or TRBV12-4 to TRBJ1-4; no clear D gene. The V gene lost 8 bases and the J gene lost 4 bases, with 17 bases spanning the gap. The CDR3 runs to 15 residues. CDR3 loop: CASRLDFGYNEKLFF. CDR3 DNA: TGTGCCAGCCGACTCGATTTTGGGTATAATGAAAAACTGTTTTTT.